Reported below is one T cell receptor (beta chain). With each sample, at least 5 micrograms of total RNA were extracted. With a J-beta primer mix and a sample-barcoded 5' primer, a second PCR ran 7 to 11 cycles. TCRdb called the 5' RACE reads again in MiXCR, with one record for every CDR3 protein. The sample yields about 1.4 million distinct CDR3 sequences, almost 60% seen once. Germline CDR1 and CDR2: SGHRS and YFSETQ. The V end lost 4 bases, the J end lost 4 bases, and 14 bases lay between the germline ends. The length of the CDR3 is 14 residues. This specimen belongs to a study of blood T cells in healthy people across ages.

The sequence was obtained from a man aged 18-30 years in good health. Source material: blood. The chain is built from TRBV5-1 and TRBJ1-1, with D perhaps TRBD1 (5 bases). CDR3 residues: CASSPEGAVTEAFF. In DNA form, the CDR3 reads TGCGCCAGCAGCCCCGAAGGGGCGGTCACTGAAGCTTTCTTT.